Presented here are 4 T cell receptor beta chains from one specimen sequenced in a study of cytomegalovirus exposure and HLA in healthy donors. 13 Jbeta primers and 60 Vbeta primers were used for the PCR. TCRdb's table, derived via immunoSEQ multiplex PCR, lists solely in-frame clones and lacks some. Here the sample table reports some 76,000 clones. Sequences were obtained from PBMCs. Receptors originate from a boy younger than 18 in good health and CMV-seronegative.

The V and J genes are TRBV4-1 and TRBJ2-2; D call uncertain. The V gene lost 5 bases and the J gene lost 3 bases, with 10 bases spanning the gap. The length of the CDR3 is 14 residues. Germline V lookup: CDR1 MGHRA, CDR2 YSYEKL. The CDR3 bases are TGCGCCAGCAGCTCCGCGCCCCACACCGGGGAGCTGTTTTTT. Its protein is CASSSAPHTGELFF.

V gene TRBV11-1 combines with J gene TRBJ1-1, with TRBD1 matching over 8 bases. Germline V gene lookup returns CDR1 SGHAT and CDR2 FQDESV (reference sequence). After removal of 5 bases from V and 2 bases from J, the junction contained 7 bases not matched to a gene. CDR3 size: 15 residues. The CDR3, as DNA: TGTGCCAGCAGCGATCGGGACAGGACCAACACTGAAGCTTTCTTT. Its translation: CASSDRDRTNTEAFF.

The chain is built from TRBV7-3 and TRBJ2-1; TRBD2 matches 8 bases. The CDR3 length is 14 residues. The ends lost 5 bases at V and 5 bases at J; junction bases unmatched: 5. In germline, CDR1 is SGHTA, CDR2 FQGTGA. The CDR3 loop reads CASSPAGVHNEQFF. CDR3 sequence (DNA): TGTGCCAGCAGCCCAGCGGGAGTACACAATGAGCAGTTCTTC.

The V gene is TRBV4-2, the J gene TRBJ2-7, with TRBD1 identical over 10 bases. V shed 1 base and J 4 bases; nucleotides not matched to a gene: 1. The CDR3 contains 14 residues. Germline V gene sequence: CDR1 LGHNA, CDR2 YNFKEQ. CDR3 nucleotides: TGTGCCAGCAGCCAAGGGGACAGGGGATACGAGCAGTACTTC. The encoded protein is CASSQGDRGYEQYF.